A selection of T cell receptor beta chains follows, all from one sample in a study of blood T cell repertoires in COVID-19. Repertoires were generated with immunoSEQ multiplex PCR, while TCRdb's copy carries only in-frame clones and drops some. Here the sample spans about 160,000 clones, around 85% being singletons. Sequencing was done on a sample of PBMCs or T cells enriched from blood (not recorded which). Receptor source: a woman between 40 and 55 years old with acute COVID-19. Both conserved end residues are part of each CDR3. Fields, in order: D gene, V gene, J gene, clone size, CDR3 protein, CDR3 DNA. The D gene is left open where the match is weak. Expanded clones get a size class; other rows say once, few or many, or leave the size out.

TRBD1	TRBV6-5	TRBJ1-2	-	CASSHLAGQGYGYTF	TGTGCCAGCAGCCACCTCGCGGGACAGGGGTATGGCTACACCTTC
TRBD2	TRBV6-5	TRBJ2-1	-	CASSWGLESEQFF	TGTGCCAGCAGTTGGGGACTAGAGAGTGAGCAGTTCTTC
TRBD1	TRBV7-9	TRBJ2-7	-	CASSLDRGLEQYF	TGTGCCAGCAGCTTAGACAGGGGGCTCGAGCAGTACTTC
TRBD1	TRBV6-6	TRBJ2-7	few	CASSRDRLSEQYF	TGTGCCAGCAGTAGGGACAGGCTGAGCGAGCAGTACTTC
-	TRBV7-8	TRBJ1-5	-	CASSPSHGVRQPQHF	TGTGCCAGCAGCCCCTCTCACGGGGTTCGTCAGCCCCAGCATTTT
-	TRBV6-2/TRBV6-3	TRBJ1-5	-	CASSYSSGFGQPQHF	TGTGCCAGCAGTTACAGTTCAGGGTTCGGGCAGCCCCAGCATTTT
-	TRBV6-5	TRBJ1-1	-	CASSTGEVTEAFF	TGTGCCAGCAGTACGGGGGAAGTGACTGAAGCTTTCTTT
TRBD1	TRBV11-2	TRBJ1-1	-	CASSPQGAGAEAFF	TGTGCCAGCAGCCCCCAGGGGGCTGGGGCTGAAGCTTTCTTT
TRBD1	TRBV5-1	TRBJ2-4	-	CASSRGQPENIQYF	TGCGCCAGCAGCCGGGGACAGCCCGAAAACATTCAGTACTTC
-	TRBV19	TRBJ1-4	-	CASKDGGIGEKLFF	TGTGCCAGTAAGGACGGAGGGATTGGGGAAAAACTGTTTTTT
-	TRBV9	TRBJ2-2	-	CASSVSSEAVTGELFF	TGTGCCAGCAGCGTTAGTTCGGAGGCGGTTACCGGGGAGCTGTTTTTT
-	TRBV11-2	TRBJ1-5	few	CASSLTQGNQPQHF	TGTGCCAGCAGCTTAACTCAGGGAAATCAGCCCCAGCATTTT
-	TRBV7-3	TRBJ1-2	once	CASSPERGYGYTF	TGTGCCAGCAGCCCAGAACGGGGCTATGGCTACACCTTC
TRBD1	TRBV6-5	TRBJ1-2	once	CASSPSRGTYGYTF	TGTGCCAGCAGTCCCTCCAGGGGGACCTATGGCTACACCTTC
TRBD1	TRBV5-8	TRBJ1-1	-	CASSPSGTVNTEAFF	TGTGCCAGCAGCCCATCCGGGACAGTGAACACTGAAGCTTTCTTT
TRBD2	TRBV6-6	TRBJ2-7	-	CASSPRTSGRYYEQYF	TGTGCCAGCAGTCCGCGGACTAGCGGGAGGTACTACGAGCAGTACTTC
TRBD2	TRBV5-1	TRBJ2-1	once	CASSLREEVYNEQFF	TGCGCCAGCAGCTTGCGGGAGGAGGTGTACAATGAGCAGTTCTTC
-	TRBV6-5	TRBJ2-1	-	CASGETGTWQFF	TGTGCCAGCGGGGAAACAGGGACCTGGCAGTTCTTC
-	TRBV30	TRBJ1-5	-	CAWSLGQGGNQPQHF	TGTGCCTGGAGTCTAGGTCAGGGCGGCAATCAGCCCCAGCATTTT
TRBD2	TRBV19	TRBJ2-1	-	CASRSLGLADNEQFF	TGTGCCAGTAGAAGTTTGGGACTAGCTGACAATGAGCAGTTCTTC
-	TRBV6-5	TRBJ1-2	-	CASSWGRGDGYTF	TGTGCCAGCAGTTGGGGAAGGGGCGATGGCTACACCTTC
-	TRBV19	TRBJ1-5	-	CASSIGQGQPQHF	TGTGCCAGTAGTATAGGGCAGGGTCAGCCCCAGCATTTT
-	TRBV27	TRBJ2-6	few	CASSMTDSGANVLTF	TGTGCCAGCAGTATGACAGATTCTGGGGCCAACGTCCTGACTTTC
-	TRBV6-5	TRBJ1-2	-	CASRTDSTNYGYTF	TGTGCCAGCAGGACAGACAGTACTAACTATGGCTACACCTTC
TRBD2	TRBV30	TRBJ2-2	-	CAWNVERGGPKELFF	TGTGCCTGGAACGTTGAGCGGGGAGGGCCGAAGGAGCTGTTTTTT
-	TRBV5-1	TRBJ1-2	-	CASSAAVTAYGYTF	TGCGCCAGCAGCGCGGCCGTGACAGCCTATGGCTACACCTTC
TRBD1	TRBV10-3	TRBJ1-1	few	CAISESYTTGGLRAFF	TGTGCCATCAGTGAGTCCTACACGACAGGGGGTTTGCGAGCTTTCTTT
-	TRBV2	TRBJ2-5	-	CASSEVSGQYF	TGTGCCAGCAGTGAAGTATCGGGTCAGTACTTC
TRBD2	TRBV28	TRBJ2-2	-	CASSLRGGAGELFF	TGTGCCAGCAGTTTACGGGGGGGCGCCGGGGAGCTGTTTTTT
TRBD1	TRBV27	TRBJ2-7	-	CASRWDRATYEQYF	TGTGCCAGCAGATGGGACAGGGCTACCTACGAGCAGTACTTC
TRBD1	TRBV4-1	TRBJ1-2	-	CASSQVDRGDGYTF	TGCGCCAGCAGCCAAGTTGACAGGGGAGATGGCTACACCTTC
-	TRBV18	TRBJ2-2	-	CASSPAGGELFF	TGTGCCAGCTCACCCGCGGGAGGGGAGCTGTTTTTT
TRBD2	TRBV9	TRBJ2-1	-	CASSAWDYGSYNEQFF	TGTGCCAGCAGCGCCTGGGACTATGGCTCCTACAATGAGCAGTTCTTC
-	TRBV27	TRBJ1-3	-	CASSAIDSGNTIYF	TGTGCCAGCAGTGCGATCGACTCTGGAAACACCATATATTTT
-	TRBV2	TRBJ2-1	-	CASSGAQGRGYNEQFF	TGTGCCAGCAGTGGGGCTCAGGGGAGGGGATACAATGAGCAGTTCTTC
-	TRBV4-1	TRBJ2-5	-	CASSQGQGAFQETQYF	TGCGCCAGCAGCCAAGGTCAAGGGGCTTTTCAAGAGACCCAGTACTTC
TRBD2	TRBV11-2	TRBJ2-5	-	CASSLGRTSGSRETQYF	TGTGCCAGCAGCTTAGGTCGGACTAGCGGGAGTCGGGAGACCCAGTACTTC
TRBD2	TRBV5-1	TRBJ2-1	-	CASSLIGLAGGDNEQFF	TGCGCCAGCAGCTTGATTGGGCTAGCGGGAGGAGACAATGAGCAGTTCTTC
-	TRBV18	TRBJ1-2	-	CASSPPGGSHFGYTF	TGTGCCAGCTCACCACCGGGTGGGAGTCATTTTGGCTACACCTTC
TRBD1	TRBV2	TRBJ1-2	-	CASSQGASAGYTF	TGTGCCAGCAGTCAGGGGGCGTCTGCGGGCTACACCTTC
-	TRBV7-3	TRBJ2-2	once	CASSLEGGGELFF	TGTGCCAGCAGCTTGGAAGGGGGCGGGGAGCTGTTTTTT
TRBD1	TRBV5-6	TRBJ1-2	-	CASSLRRTGINYGYTF	TGTGCCAGCAGCTTGCGTCGGACAGGTATTAACTATGGCTACACCTTC
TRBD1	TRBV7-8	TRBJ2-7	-	CASSFWTGSPYEQYF	TGTGCCAGCAGCTTCTGGACAGGGTCTCCCTACGAGCAGTACTTC
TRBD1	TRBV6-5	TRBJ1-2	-	CASRAWRTGYGYTF	TGTGCCAGCAGGGCCTGGAGGACAGGGTATGGCTACACCTTC
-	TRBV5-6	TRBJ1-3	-	CASSLPPGSGNTIYF	TGTGCCAGCAGCCTACCCCCGGGTTCTGGAAACACCATATATTTT
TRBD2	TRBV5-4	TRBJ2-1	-	CASSVGTSAGVEQFF	TGTGCCAGCAGCGTGGGGACTAGCGCTGGGGTTGAGCAGTTCTTC
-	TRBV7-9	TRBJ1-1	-	CASSSWNTEAFF	TGTGCCAGCAGCTCCTGGAACACTGAAGCTTTCTTT
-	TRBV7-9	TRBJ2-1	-	CASSLSGILYNEQFF	TGTGCCAGCAGCTTATCCGGGATTCTTTACAATGAGCAGTTCTTC
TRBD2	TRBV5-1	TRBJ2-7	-	CASSSRTSGPGLSSYEQYF	TGCGCCAGCAGCTCACGGACTAGCGGGCCTGGGCTTAGCTCCTACGAGCAGTACTTC
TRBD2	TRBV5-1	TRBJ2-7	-	CASQDGTSYHEQYF	TGCGCCAGCCAGGACGGGACTAGTTACCACGAGCAGTACTTC
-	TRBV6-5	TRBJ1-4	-	CASRGGVANEKLFF	TGTGCCAGCAGAGGCGGTGTGGCTAATGAAAAACTGTTTTTT
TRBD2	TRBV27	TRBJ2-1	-	CASSLWGRAHNEQFF	TGTGCCAGCAGTTTATGGGGGAGGGCCCACAATGAGCAGTTCTTC
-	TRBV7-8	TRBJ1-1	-	CASSLYEGPNTEAFF	TGTGCCAGCAGCTTGTATGAGGGCCCGAACACTGAAGCTTTCTTT
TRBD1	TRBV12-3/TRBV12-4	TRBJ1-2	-	CASSAGQGAGYTF	TGTGCCAGCAGTGCGGGACAGGGGGCGGGCTACACCTTC
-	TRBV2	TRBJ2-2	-	CASSDEGSAGELFF	TGTGCCAGCAGTGATGAGGGTAGCGCCGGGGAGCTGTTTTTT
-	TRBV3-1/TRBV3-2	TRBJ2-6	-	CASTAGANVLTF	TGTGCCAGCACGGCTGGGGCCAACGTCCTGACTTTC
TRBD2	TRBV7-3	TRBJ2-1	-	CASSSTSLDEQFF	TGTGCCAGCAGCTCGACTAGCCTCGATGAGCAGTTCTTC
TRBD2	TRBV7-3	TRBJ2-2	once	CASSWTSGSTGELFF	TGTGCCAGCAGCTGGACTAGCGGGAGCACCGGGGAGCTGTTTTTT
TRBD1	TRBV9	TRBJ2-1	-	CASSVVGQGTYNEQFF	TGTGCCAGCAGCGTAGTGGGACAGGGAACGTACAATGAGCAGTTCTTC
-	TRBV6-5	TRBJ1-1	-	CASTFRGGNTEAFF	TGTGCCAGCACCTTTAGGGGGGGCAACACTGAAGCTTTCTTT